This T cell receptor beta chain was identified during a study of OX40 agonist ivuxolimab in advanced cancers. Study details: Melanoma, hepatocellular carcinoma, head and neck or renal cell cancer occurred in dose-escalation patients. Participants averaged 60 years of age (range about 23 to 90) and were around 80% male. Whole-study results and caveats: CD8+ T cells were the subset that, on average, had more expanded clones than CD4+.

Data came from immunoSEQ multiplex PCR; TCRdb stores just in-frame clones and leaves some out. The table shows fewer than 90,000 clones, with 80% to 90% occurring only once. The V gene's germline CDR1 is LNHDA and CDR2 SQIVND (reference sequence). Trimming shortened V by 7 bases and J by 3 bases, and 12 bases separated the two germline ends. The length of the CDR3 is 13 residues. Concerning this clone: Antigen: not known.

The sequence was obtained from an adult with an advanced solid tumor such as melanoma, head and neck, liver or kidney cancer. The gene calls are TRBV19 and TRBJ1-2, with D perhaps TRBD1 (5 bases). Sequenced here: CD4+ or CD8+ T cells sorted from blood, sampled in a trial of the OX40 agonist ivuxolimab. The CDR3 spells CASTAWGYYGYTF. For the CDR3, the DNA is TGTGCCAGTACCGCCTGGGGCTACTATGGCTACACCTTC.